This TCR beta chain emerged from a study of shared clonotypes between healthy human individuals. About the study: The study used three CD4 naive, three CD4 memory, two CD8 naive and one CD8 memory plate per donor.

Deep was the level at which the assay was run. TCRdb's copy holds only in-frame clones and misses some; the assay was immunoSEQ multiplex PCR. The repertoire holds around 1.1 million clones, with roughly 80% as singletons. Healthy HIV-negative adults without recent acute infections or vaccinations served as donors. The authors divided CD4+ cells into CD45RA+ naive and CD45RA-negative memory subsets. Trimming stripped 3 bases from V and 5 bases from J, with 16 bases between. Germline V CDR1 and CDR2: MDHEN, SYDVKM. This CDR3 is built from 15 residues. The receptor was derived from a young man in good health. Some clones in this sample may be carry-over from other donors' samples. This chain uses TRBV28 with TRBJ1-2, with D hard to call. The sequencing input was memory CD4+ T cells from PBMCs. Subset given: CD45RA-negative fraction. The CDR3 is CASSFSLGLEYGYTF. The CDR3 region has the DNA TGTGCCAGCAGTTTTTCTTTAGGGCTGGAGTATGGCTACACCTTC.